One sample yielded the 5 T cell receptor beta chains listed below, sequenced in a study of T cell responses to AZD1222 COVID-19 vaccine. Profiled with immunoSEQ multiplex PCR; TCRdb holds only in-frame clones, not every one. The table has over 110,000 clones, about 92% seen once. The sequenced sample was peripheral blood, obtained on day 0 of AZD1222 vaccination. These receptors were collected from an adult in good health.

The chain employs TRBV28 and TRBJ1-2, with D perhaps TRBD1 (6 bases). The V gene's germline CDR1 is MDHEN and CDR2 SYDVKM. The CDR3 has 12 amino acids. The V and J ends lost 11 bases and 1 base respectively, with 11 bases between them. CDR3 bases: TGTGCCTCCCGGACAGTTAACTATGGCTACACCTTC. Its translation: CASRTVNYGYTF.

V and J are TRBV6-1 and TRBJ1-2; D perhaps matches TRBD1 (5 bases). Germline V lookup: CDR1 MNHNS, CDR2 SASEGT. The CDR3 is made up of 15 amino acids. V shed 1 base and J shed 6 bases, with 15 bases lying between them. CDR3 residues: CASSEGRGTGHGYTF. CDR3 nucleotides: TGTGCCAGCAGTGAAGGGCGGGGTACAGGACATGGCTACACCTTC.

The gene calls are TRBV6-2 or TRBV6-3 and TRBJ1-5; TRBD1 is a possible D gene (5 bases). Germline CDR1 reads MNHEY; CDR2 reads SVGEGT. Trimming took off 2 bases at V and 5 bases at J, with 16 bases between the two ends. The CDR3 totals 16 residues. This CDR3 reads CASSYDHRGDHQPQHF. The CDR3 DNA follows: TGTGCCAGCAGTTACGATCATAGAGGGGACCATCAGCCCCAGCATTTT.

The V and J genes are TRBV18 and TRBJ1-1; 7 positions match TRBD1. The CDR3 length is 14 residues. V lost 3 bases to trimming and J lost 5 bases; unmatched junction nucleotides: 6. Germline CDR1 KGHSH, CDR2 LQKENI. For the CDR3, the DNA is TGTGCCAGCTCACCCGAACAGGGGAGAACTGAAGCTTTCTTT. Residues: CASSPEQGRTEAFF. The complete variable domain, with remaining parts taken from reference TRBV18 and TRBJ1-1, reads NAGVMQNPRHLVRRRGQEARLRCSPMKGHSHVYWYRQLPEEGLKFMVYLQKENIIDESGMPKERFSAEFPKEGPSILRIQQVVRGDSAAYFCASSPEQGRTEAFFGQGTRLTVV.

J is TRBJ1-6 and V is TRBV4-2, with D unclear. The ends were cut back, 0 bases at V and 14 bases at J, with 20 bases in the middle. There are 16 residues in the CDR3. Germline CDR1 reads LGHNA; CDR2 reads YNFKEQ. For the CDR3, the DNA is TGTGCCAGCAGCCAAGATCTGAGGACCCTTCCCGCGGCCCTCCACTTT. This codes for CASSQDLRTLPAALHF.